The 19 T cell receptor beta chains listed next were all sequenced from one sample in a study of T-cell reconstitution after alpha-beta-depleted transplantation in children. The TCRbeta library incorporated unique molecular identifiers. A single record per CDR3 protein comes from TCRdb applying MiXCR to the PCR reads. The sample shows 500,000 to 750,000 distinct CDR3 sequences, 13% of them seen only once. The sequenced sample was PBMCs, mostly from graft donor cells, obtained 360 days after TCRalphabeta/CD19-depleted stem cell transplant. These receptors all stem from a male patient aged 10 to 17 who had a stem cell transplant for acute myeloid leukemia, so the T cells may come from the graft donor.

This clonotype was detected a few times. This chain joins TRBV5-1 and TRBJ2-1, with 10 nucleotides matching TRBD1. CDR3 length equals 15 residues. V lost 4 bases and J lost 7; bases outside the gene matches: 8. CDR1 is SGHRS, CDR2 YFSETQ, per germline. DNA for the CDR3: TGCGCCAGCAGCCCCGGACAGGGGGAATGGAATGAGCAGTTCTTC. This gives the protein CASSPGQGEWNEQFF.

In this sample, this clonotype turned up a few times. This rearrangement joins TRBV19 to TRBJ1-4, with D possibly TRBD1 on 6 matching bases. Germline CDR1 and CDR2: LNHDA and SQIVND (reference sequence). Trimming removed 5 bases from V and 5 bases from J, with 18 bases in between. The CDR3 length is 16 residues. The CDR3 bases are TGTGCCAGTAGTGGACCTCCCGACAGGCGAAATGAAAAACTGTTTTTT. Encoded protein: CASSGPPDRRNEKLFF. The full variable domain, with the rest looked up from reference TRBV19 and TRBJ1-4, is DGGITQSPKYLFRKEGQNVTLSCEQNLNHDAMYWYRQDPGQGLRLIYYSQIVNDFQKGDIAEGYSVSREKKESFPLTVTSAQKNPTAFYLCASSGPPDRRNEKLFFGSGTQLSVL.

This clonotype was seen more than once but under ten times. The CDR3: CASSLDSGSTEAFF. DNA for the CDR3: TGCGCCAGCAGCTTGGATTCCGGGAGCACTGAAGCTTTCTTT. The genes are TRBV5-1 and TRBJ1-1; D ambiguous. Germline CDR1 and CDR2: SGHRS and YFSETQ. V shed 0 bases and J shed 4 bases, with 10 bases lying between them. The CDR3 covers 14 residues.

This clonotype was picked up a small number of times. The chain joins TRBV12-3 or TRBV12-4 to TRBJ2-7, with 8 bases aligning to TRBD1. V lost 1 base and J lost 5; bases outside the gene matches: 13. The CDR3 is 17 residues long. CDR3 loop: CASSLGFPAGGNDEQYF. DNA for the CDR3: TGTGCCAGCAGTTTAGGATTCCCCGCAGGGGGCAACGACGAGCAGTACTTC.

This clonotype was recorded at least ten times. This chain uses TRBV6-2 or TRBV6-3 with TRBJ2-1; perhaps TRBD2 as D (5 bases). Trimming cost V 6 bases and J 5 bases, with 23 bases left between them. Germline CDR1 and CDR2: MNHEY and SVGEGT. The CDR3 is 17 residues long. CDR3 DNA: TGTGCCAGCAGAAGATATCTCGGGGTACGTGCCGACAATGAGCAGTTCTTC. As protein: CASRRYLGVRADNEQFF.

The sample holds a few counts of this clonotype. The chain employs TRBV20-1 and TRBJ2-3; D remains unclear. The V gene's germline CDR1 is DFQATT and CDR2 SNEGSKA (reference sequence). The ends were cut back, 2 bases at V and 0 bases at J, with 12 bases in the middle. This CDR3 comprises 15 residues. CDR3 nucleotide sequence: TGCAGTGCTAGAAGTGTACTTTCTAGCACAGATACGCAGTATTTT. Protein product: CSARSVLSSTDTQYF.

The chain uses TRBV27 and TRBJ2-1, with 11 bases identical to TRBD1. Germline V gene sequence: CDR1 MNHEY, CDR2 SMNVEV (reference sequence). Trimming took 3 bases from V and 9 from J; bases not matched to a gene: 4. CDR3 size: 14 residues. This CDR3 is CASSLGTGGSEQFF. The CDR3 DNA follows: TGTGCCAGCAGTTTGGGGACAGGGGGTAGTGAGCAGTTCTTC.

As to this clonotype: Germline is not matched at one junction end, which may reflect a read error. This sequence joins TRBV18 and TRBJ1-5; D perhaps matches TRBD1 (6 bases). This CDR3 spans 14 amino acids. The germline V gene encodes CDR1 KGHSH and CDR2 LQKENI. CDR3 amino acids: CASSPGGPVQPRHF. CDR3 sequence (DNA): TGTGCCAGCTCACCAGGGGGCCCGGTCCAGCCCCGGCATTTT.

This clonotype was seen repeatedly, ten times or more. The gene calls are TRBV7-9 and TRBJ2-3; D is possibly TRBD2 (5 bases). V lost 1 base to trimming and J lost 2 bases, with 16 bases between them. Germline lookup yields CDR1 SEHNR and CDR2 FQNEAQ (reference sequence). The CDR3 is 17 amino acids. CDR3 in DNA: TGTGCCAGCAGCTTAGTGATGGCGGCGGGTTTCACAGATACGCAGTATTTT. Protein: CASSLVMAAGFTDTQYF.

J is TRBJ2-1 and V is TRBV20-1; 12 bases agree with TRBD2. V was clipped by 3 bases and J by 4 bases; unmatched bases: 4. The germline CDR1 and CDR2 sequences are DFQATT and SNEGSKA (reference sequence). The CDR3 sequence is 15 residues long. Here the CDR3 reads CSASPTSGGYNEQFF. The CDR3 coding sequence is TGCAGTGCTAGTCCCACTAGCGGGGGGTACAATGAGCAGTTCTTC.

This clonotype has more than one count but fewer than ten. The chain has TRBV28 and TRBJ2-1; TRBD2 agrees at 15 bases. The trim removed 6 bases at V and 4 bases at J, leaving 16 bases unmatched. The CDR3 contains 20 residues. Germline assignment: CDR1 MDHEN and CDR2 SYDVKM. This chain's CDR3 is CASRVSRTSGRALRYNEQFF. In nucleotides, the CDR3 is TGTGCCAGCAGAGTTTCTCGGACTAGCGGGAGGGCCTTGCGGTACAATGAGCAGTTCTTC.

The gene calls are TRBV4-2 and TRBJ2-1; 12 bases are a match to TRBD2. From germline, CDR1 is LGHNA and CDR2 YNFKEQ. This CDR3 is 18 amino acids long. The trim removed 2 bases at V and 2 bases at J, leaving 7 bases unmatched. This chain's CDR3 is CASSQSRLAGGPYNEQFF. The CDR3 bases are TGTGCCAGCAGCCAAAGCCGCCTAGCGGGAGGGCCCTACAATGAGCAGTTCTTC.

The rearrangement uses TRBV7-2 and TRBJ2-7; D is uncertain. CDR3 length: 14 amino acids. The germline V and J ends were trimmed by 4 bases and 0 bases, with 10 bases remaining between them. CDR1 and CDR2 (germline): SGHTA, FQGNSA. The CDR3 region has the DNA TGTGCCAGCAGCTCTGAGACATCCTCCTACGAGCAGTACTTC. As protein: CASSSETSSYEQYF.

This sequence joins TRBV9 and TRBJ2-2; 9 bases are a match to TRBD1. V dropped 0 bases and J dropped 4; count of bases not matched to a gene: 4. The CDR3 is 16 residues long. The germline V gene has CDR1 SGDLS and CDR2 YYNGEE. CDR3 coding DNA: TGTGCCAGCAGCGTAGTACAGGGGGCAGTCACCGGGGAGCTGTTTTTT. As protein: CASSVVQGAVTGELFF.

This rearrangement joins TRBV4-3 to TRBJ1-2, with D possibly being TRBD1 (6 bases). Germline CDR1 reads LGHNA; CDR2 reads YSLEER. CDR3 length: 16 amino acids. Trimming cost V 1 base and J 4 bases, with 16 bases left between them. The CDR3 is CASSQGPLGGSYGYTF. As DNA, the CDR3 is TGCGCCAGCAGCCAAGGACCATTAGGGGGGAGCTATGGCTACACCTTC.

This clonotype occurred many times. This rearrangement joins TRBV24-1 to TRBJ2-1; 10 bases align to TRBD2. CDR3 length equals 16 residues. Germline loops: CDR1 KGHDR, CDR2 SFDVKD. The trim removed 4 bases at V and 3 bases at J, leaving 5 bases unmatched. CDR3 amino acids: CATSDLGLASYNEQFF. CDR3 sequence (DNA): TGTGCCACCAGTGACCTGGGACTAGCGAGCTACAATGAGCAGTTCTTC.

The genes are TRBV28 and TRBJ2-3, with 15 nucleotides matching TRBD2. Per germline, CDR1 MDHEN and CDR2 SYDVKM. The junction had 14 bases not matched to a gene; V was cut back by 2 bases and J by 2 bases. The CDR3 runs 21 residues. In nucleotides, the CDR3 is TGTGCCAGCAGTTTAGCCCTTGGGACTAGCGGGAGGAACCCGGACACAGATACGCAGTATTTT. It is translated as CASSLALGTSGRNPDTDTQYF.

This clonotype was observed a handful of times. The rearrangement joins TRBV19 to TRBJ2-3; 7 bases align to TRBD1. Trimming took 4 bases from V and 1 from J; bases not matched to a gene: 2. This CDR3 region has 14 residues. Germline assignment: CDR1 LNHDA and CDR2 SQIVND (reference sequence). The CDR3 sequence: CASSNGQGTDTQYF. As DNA, the CDR3 is TGTGCCAGTAGTAATGGACAGGGCACAGATACGCAGTATTTT. Full variable domain (outside the CDR3, taken from reference TRBV19 and TRBJ2-3): DGGITQSPKYLFRKEGQNVTLSCEQNLNHDAMYWYRQDPGQGLRLIYYSQIVNDFQKGDIAEGYSVSREKKESFPLTVTSAQKNPTAFYLCASSNGQGTDTQYFGPGTRLTVL.

This sequence joins TRBV7-9 and TRBJ2-7, with 8 bases matching TRBD2. With 6 bases clipped from V and 4 bases from J, the junction kept 8 bases outside the gene matches. The CDR3 totals 14 residues. Per germline, CDR1 SEHNR and CDR2 FQNEAQ (reference sequence). CDR3 in amino acids: CASRRAGVGYEQYF. Here the CDR3 DNA reads TGTGCCAGCAGGAGAGCGGGAGTAGGGTACGAGCAGTACTTC.